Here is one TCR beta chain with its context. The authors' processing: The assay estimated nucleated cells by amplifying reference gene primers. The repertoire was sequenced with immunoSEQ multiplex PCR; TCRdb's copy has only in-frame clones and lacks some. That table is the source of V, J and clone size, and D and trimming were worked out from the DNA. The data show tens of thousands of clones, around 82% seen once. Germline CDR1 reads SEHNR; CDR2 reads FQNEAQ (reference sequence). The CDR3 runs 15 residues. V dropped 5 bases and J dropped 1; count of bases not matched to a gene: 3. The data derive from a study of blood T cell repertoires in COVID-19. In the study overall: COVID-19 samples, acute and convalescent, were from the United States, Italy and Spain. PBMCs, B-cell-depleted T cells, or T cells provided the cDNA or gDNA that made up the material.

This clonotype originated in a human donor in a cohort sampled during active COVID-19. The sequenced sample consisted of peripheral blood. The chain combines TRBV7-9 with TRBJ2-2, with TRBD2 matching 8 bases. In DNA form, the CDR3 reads TGTGCCAGCAGCCCTAGCGGGCTGAACACCGGGGAGCTGTTTTTT. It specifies CASSPSGLNTGELFF.